Listed below are T cell receptor beta chains from one sample, sequenced in a study of cytotoxic CD8 clonotypes in ibrutinib-treated CLL. TCRdb's copy holds only in-frame clones and misses some; the assay was immunoSEQ multiplex PCR. The sample holds roughly 40,000 clones, 60% to 80% seen once. Sequences were derived from PBMCs, sampled after 12 months of ibrutinib treatment. All receptors come from a human donor with chronic lymphocytic leukemia. CDR3s include the opening cysteine and the closing phenylalanine or tryptophan. The D gene is left open where the match is weak. Clone size is not always given. Where it is, it says once, few, many or a class for expanded clones.

v_call,j_call,clone_size,d_call,cdr3_nt,cdr3_aa
TRBV25-1,TRBJ2-6,NA,TRBD1,TGTGCCAGCAGGCTCTCAGGGGGAAGCTCTGGGGCCAACGTCCTGACTTTC,CASRLSGGSSGANVLTF
TRBV9,TRBJ2-7,few,TRBD2,TGTGCCAGCAGCGTAGAGGATAGCCCGACTAGCGGAGCCTACGAGCAGTACTTC,CASSVEDSPTSGAYEQYF
TRBV7-8,TRBJ1-2,NA,NA,TGTGCCAGCAGCCAAGAGAGGGTTCTCTATGGCTACACCTTC,CASSQERVLYGYTF
TRBV2,TRBJ2-7,few,TRBD2,TGTGCCAGCTTCTCTAGCGGGAGGAACGAGCAGTACTTC,CASFSSGRNEQYF
TRBV5-4,TRBJ1-4,once,NA,TGTGCCAGCAGCTCGGATGGGGGTGCTTCTAATGAAAAACTGTTTTTT,CASSSDGGASNEKLFF
TRBV2,TRBJ2-7,NA,NA,TGTGCCAGCAGTCTAAGAAAGGGAATGGGCGAGCAGTACTTC,CASSLRKGMGEQYF
TRBV27,TRBJ1-1,NA,TRBD1,TGTGCCAGCAGTTGGGGACAGGGCACTGAAGCTTTCTTT,CASSWGQGTEAFF
TRBV25-1,TRBJ1-2,NA,NA,TGTGCCAGCAGCGAGGGGGGGCCCTATGGCTACACCTTC,CASSEGGPYGYTF
TRBV19,TRBJ2-1,NA,NA,TGTGCCAGCCAAGAGTACAATGAGCAGTTCTTC,CASQEYNEQFF
TRBV29-1,TRBJ2-5,NA,NA,TGCAGCGGCATTCTGGGGGTCGAGACCCAGTACTTC,CSGILGVETQYF
TRBV6-1,TRBJ2-5,NA,TRBD2,TGTGCCAGCAGTGGCTCGGGGGGGCCAGAGACCCAGTACTTC,CASSGSGGPETQYF
TRBV4-1,TRBJ2-2,NA,TRBD2,TGCGCCAGCGGACTAGCGGAGAACACCGGGGAGCTGTTTTTT,CASGLAENTGELFF
TRBV7-9,TRBJ2-5,NA,TRBD2,TGTGCCAGCAGCTTACCTAGCGGGGCTCAAGAGACCCAGTACTTC,CASSLPSGAQETQYF
TRBV5-1,TRBJ2-3,NA,NA,TGCGCCAGCAGCTACACAGATACGCAGTATTTT,CASSYTDTQYF
TRBV7-8,TRBJ2-5,once,NA,TGTGCCAGCAGCTCCGTTGGCGGGGTACAAGAGACCCAGTACTTC,CASSSVGGVQETQYF
TRBV6-6,TRBJ1-5,NA,NA,TGTGCCAGCAATCCGGGACGGGATCAGCCCCAGCATTTT,CASNPGRDQPQHF
TRBV9,TRBJ2-2,NA,TRBD2,TGTGCCAGCAGCGTAGTGGGACTAGCTGGGGAGCTGTTTTTT,CASSVVGLAGELFF
TRBV5-1,TRBJ2-5,NA,NA,TGCGCCAGCAGCTTGGCGGGAGAAAAGCAAGAGACCCAGTACTTC,CASSLAGEKQETQYF
TRBV27,TRBJ1-4,NA,NA,TGTGCCAGCAGTTTACACAGGCCTACAACTAATGAAAAACTGTTTTTT,CASSLHRPTTNEKLFF
TRBV2,TRBJ2-7,NA,TRBD1,TGTGCCAGCAACCCTGGGACAGGGGTCTACGAGCAGTACTTC,CASNPGTGVYEQYF
TRBV7-9,TRBJ1-4,NA,TRBD1,TGTGCCAGCAGCTCGGGACAGGGGAATGAAAAACTGTTTTTT,CASSSGQGNEKLFF
TRBV18,TRBJ2-7,NA,TRBD2,TGTGCCAGCTCAGCGAGCGGGATAATCTACGAGCAGTACTTC,CASSASGIIYEQYF
TRBV30,TRBJ2-7,NA,NA,TGTGCCTGGAGTCCAGGAACAATCCAGGACGAGCAGTACTTC,CAWSPGTIQDEQYF
TRBV19,TRBJ1-2,NA,NA,TGTGCCAGTAGTATATCGCGTGGCTACACCTTC,CASSISRGYTF
TRBV4-2,TRBJ2-1,NA,TRBD2,TGTGCCAGCAGCCAAGCCCATGCGGGAGGCTCCTACAATGAGCAGTTCTTC,CASSQAHAGGSYNEQFF
TRBV20-1,TRBJ2-1,NA,NA,TGCAGTGTCCCAAATGAGCAGTTCTTC,CSVPNEQFF
TRBV11-2,TRBJ2-6,NA,NA,TGTGCCAGCAGCGGGGCGGGGGCCAACGTCCTGACTTTC,CASSGAGANVLTF
TRBV21-1,TRBJ1-4,NA,NA,TGTGCCAGCAGTGAGGCCCGGCGGTTCACCAATGAAAAACTGTTTTTT,CASSEARRFTNEKLFF
TRBV5-4,TRBJ2-1,NA,NA,TGTGCCAGCAGCTTAAATAGGGCCTACAATGAGCAGTTCTTC,CASSLNRAYNEQFF
TRBV19,TRBJ2-7,NA,NA,TGTGCCAGTAGTATAGGCCTACAGGGTCGGAACGAGCAGTACTTC,CASSIGLQGRNEQYF
TRBV29-1,TRBJ2-7,NA,TRBD1,TGCAGCGTTGGGGGCGGGCAGGGGGCCTACGAGCAGTACTTC,CSVGGGQGAYEQYF
TRBV9,TRBJ2-5,NA,TRBD2,TGTGCCAGCAGCGTATCTGGCGGGAGATGGGGGGAGACCCAGTACTTC,CASSVSGGRWGETQYF
TRBV4-1,TRBJ2-7,NA,NA,TGCGCCAGCAGTAGTTTGGGGATCTCCTACGAGCAGTACTTC,CASSSLGISYEQYF
TRBV6-5,TRBJ1-1,NA,TRBD1,TGTGCCAGCACCGTACAGGGGGCCGGCGCTGAAGCTTTCTTT,CASTVQGAGAEAFF
TRBV7-6,TRBJ1-2,NA,TRBD1,TGTGCCAGCAGCCAGGGACAGGGGGCCTATGGCTACACCTTC,CASSQGQGAYGYTF
TRBV4-3,TRBJ2-7,NA,TRBD2,TGCGCCAGCAGCCTTGGGACTAGCGGGAGCGTCTCCTACGAGCAGTACTTC,CASSLGTSGSVSYEQYF
TRBV7-7,TRBJ1-4,NA,NA,TGTGCCAGCAGCGAAAACCAGGGGAATGAAAAACTGTTTTTT,CASSENQGNEKLFF
TRBV2,TRBJ2-3,NA,NA,TGTGCCAGCAGTGTCGGGCGAAGCACAGATACGCAGTATTTT,CASSVGRSTDTQYF
TRBV9,TRBJ2-1,NA,TRBD2,TGTGCCAGCAGCGTAGAATCGGGGGGGTACAATGAGCAGTTCTTC,CASSVESGGYNEQFF
TRBV29-1,TRBJ1-5,few,NA,TGCAGCGTTTCGGACGGTGGCAATCAGCCCCAGCATTTT,CSVSDGGNQPQHF
TRBV7-3,TRBJ2-1,NA,TRBD2,TGTGCCAGCAGCCCCCTTAGCGGGACGAACTCCTACAATGAGCAGTTCTTC,CASSPLSGTNSYNEQFF
TRBV15,TRBJ2-6,few,NA,TGTGCCACCAGCAGGACAGGCTCTGGGGCCAACGTCCTGACTTTC,CATSRTGSGANVLTF
TRBV29-1,TRBJ2-2,NA,NA,TGCAGCGGCACCAACACCGGGGAGCTGTTTTTT,CSGTNTGELFF
TRBV29-1,TRBJ2-7,NA,TRBD2,TGCAGCGTTCAACTAGCGGGAGGAGCCTACGAGCAGTACTTC,CSVQLAGGAYEQYF
TRBV7-9,TRBJ2-1,NA,TRBD1,TGTGCCAGCAGCTCCCCCGACAGGGAACTGTCCTACAATGAGCAGTTCTTC,CASSSPDRELSYNEQFF